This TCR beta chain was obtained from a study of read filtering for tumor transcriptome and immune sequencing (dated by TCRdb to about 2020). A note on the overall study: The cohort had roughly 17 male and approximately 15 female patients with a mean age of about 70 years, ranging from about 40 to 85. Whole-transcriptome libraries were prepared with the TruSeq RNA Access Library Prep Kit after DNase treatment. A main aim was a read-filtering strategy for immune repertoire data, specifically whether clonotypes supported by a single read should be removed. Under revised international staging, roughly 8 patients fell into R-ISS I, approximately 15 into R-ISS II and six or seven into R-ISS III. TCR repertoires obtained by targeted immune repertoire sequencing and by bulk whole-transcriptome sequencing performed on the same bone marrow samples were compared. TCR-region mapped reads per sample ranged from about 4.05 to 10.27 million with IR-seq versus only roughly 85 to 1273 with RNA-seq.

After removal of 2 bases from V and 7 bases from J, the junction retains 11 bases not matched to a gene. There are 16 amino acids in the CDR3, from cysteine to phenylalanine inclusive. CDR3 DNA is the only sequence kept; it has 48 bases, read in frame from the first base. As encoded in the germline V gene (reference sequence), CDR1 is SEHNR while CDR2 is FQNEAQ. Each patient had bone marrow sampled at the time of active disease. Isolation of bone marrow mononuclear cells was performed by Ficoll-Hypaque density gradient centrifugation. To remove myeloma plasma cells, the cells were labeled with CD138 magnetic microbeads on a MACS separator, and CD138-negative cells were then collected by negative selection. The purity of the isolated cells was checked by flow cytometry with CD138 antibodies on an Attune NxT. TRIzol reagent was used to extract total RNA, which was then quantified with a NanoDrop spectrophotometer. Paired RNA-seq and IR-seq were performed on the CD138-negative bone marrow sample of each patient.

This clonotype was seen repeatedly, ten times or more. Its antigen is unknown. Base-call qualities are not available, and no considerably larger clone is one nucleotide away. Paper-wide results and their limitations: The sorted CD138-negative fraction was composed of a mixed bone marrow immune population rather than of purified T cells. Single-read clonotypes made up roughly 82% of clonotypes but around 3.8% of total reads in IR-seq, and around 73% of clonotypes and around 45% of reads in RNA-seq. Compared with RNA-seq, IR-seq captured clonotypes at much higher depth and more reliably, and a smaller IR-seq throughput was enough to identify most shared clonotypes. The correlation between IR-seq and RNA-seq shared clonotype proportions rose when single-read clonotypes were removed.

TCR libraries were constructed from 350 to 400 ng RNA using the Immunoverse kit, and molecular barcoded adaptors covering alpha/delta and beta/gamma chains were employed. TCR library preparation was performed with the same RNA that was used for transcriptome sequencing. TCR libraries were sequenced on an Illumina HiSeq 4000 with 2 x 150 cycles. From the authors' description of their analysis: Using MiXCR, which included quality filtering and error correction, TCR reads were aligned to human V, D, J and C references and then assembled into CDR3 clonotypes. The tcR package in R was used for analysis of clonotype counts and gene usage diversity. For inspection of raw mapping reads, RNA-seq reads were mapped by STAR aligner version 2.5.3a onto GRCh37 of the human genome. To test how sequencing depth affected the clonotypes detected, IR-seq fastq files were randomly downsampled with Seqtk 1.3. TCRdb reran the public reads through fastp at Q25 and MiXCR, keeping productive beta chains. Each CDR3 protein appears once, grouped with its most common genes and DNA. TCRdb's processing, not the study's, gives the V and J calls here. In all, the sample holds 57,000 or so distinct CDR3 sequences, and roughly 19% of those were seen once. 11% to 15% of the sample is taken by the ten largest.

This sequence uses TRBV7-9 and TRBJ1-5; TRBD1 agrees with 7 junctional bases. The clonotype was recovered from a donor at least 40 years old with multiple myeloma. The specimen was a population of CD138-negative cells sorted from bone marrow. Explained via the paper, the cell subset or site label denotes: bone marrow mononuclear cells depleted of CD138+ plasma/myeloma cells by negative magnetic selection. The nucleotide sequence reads TGTGCCAGCAGCTTATTTCAGGGGGGCCGTAGCCAGCCCCAGCATTTT. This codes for CASSLFQGGRSQPQHF.